This record looks at one T cell receptor beta chain sequence and its context. In this sample, this clonotype turned up many times. The clone's antigen remains unknown. Per-base quality was not reported, and no clone a single base away is much larger than it. This sample stems from a study of T cell repertoires in cytomegalovirus infection (dated by TCRdb to about 2019). At the level of the whole study: Because public TCR beta signatures pointed to carriage of CMV infection together with the matching HLA type, the HLA type of each donor mattered for the analysis.

At the junction V is shortened by 5 bases and J by 3 bases; bases outside the gene matches: 7. Reading from cysteine to phenylalanine, the CDR3 counts 14 amino acids. Only the CDR3 DNA is retained, 42 bases long and in frame from the first base. The germline V gene yields SGHVS for CDR1 and FNYEAQ for CDR2. The paper's findings and limits, for the study overall: In both this cohort and an independent roughly 330-donor cohort, the cumulative frequency of public TCR beta family members distinguished carriers of CMV infection plus the relevant HLA type. The ex vivo response was dominated by HLA-C-restricted CMV-specific TCR beta clonotypes, which also provided the single most frequent clonotype in two of eight donors.

This sample was sequenced with an Illumina HiSeq 1500. TCRdb's own reprocessing of the public reads used fastp at Q25 and MiXCR and kept productive beta chains. Entries are consolidated by CDR3 protein sequence, retaining the most common genes and DNA. This sample gives 250,000 or so distinct CDR3 sequences in total; approximately 15% of them show up just once. The ten largest make up roughly 50% of the sample. The receptor comes from a human donor in good health (CMV status not recorded). Some clones in this sample may be carry-over from other donors' samples. The sample was CD8+ T cells from PBMCs. The rearranged segments are TRBV7-6 and TRBJ2-7; the central 7 bases match TRBD2. The CDR3 region has the sequence CASSHGEGNYEQYF. The bases read TGTGCCAGCAGCCATGGGGAGGGAAACTACGAGCAGTACTTC.